This is a list of T cell receptor beta chains from one sample in a study of CD8 T cells in Susac syndrome. Each CDR3 protein is one row after TCRdb ran MiXCR on the immunoSEQ multiplex PCR reads. The sample records 120,000 to 150,000 distinct CDR3 sequences, approximately 95% being singletons. The sequencing sample was made of CD4+ T cells from PBMCs. These receptors came from a human donor with multiple sclerosis. Both conserved end residues are part of each CDR3. A D gene is named only where the DNA matches it firmly. Some rows mark clone size as missing; the rest say once, few, many or name a class of expanded clone.

J	V	size	D	DNA	CDR3
TRBJ2-3	TRBV28	-	-	TGTGCCAGCAGTGTAAGGCCGGGACCCCAGTATTTT	CASSVRPGPQYF
TRBJ2-6	TRBV2	once	-	TGTGCCAGTTCTGGGGCCAACGTCCTGACTTTC	CASSGANVLTF
TRBJ2-7	TRBV5-1	-	-	TGCGCCAGCAGCCCCTCGGCGGGACACTACGAGCAGTACTTC	CASSPSAGHYEQYF
TRBJ2-1	TRBV2	-	-	TGTGCCAGCGGCCAGTTGGTGACTATTCGGCAGTTCTTC	CASGQLVTIRQFF
TRBJ1-4	TRBV5-1	once	TRBD1	TGCGCCAGCAGCGGAATGGGACAGGGTAATGAAAAACTGTTTTTT	CASSGMGQGNEKLFF
TRBJ2-1	TRBV27	-	-	TGTGCCAGCCACGGACAGTTATACAATGAGCAGTTCTTC	CASHGQLYNEQFF
TRBJ1-2	TRBV2	once	-	TGTGCCAGCAGTACTCAGGGGAATGGCTACACCTTC	CASSTQGNGYTF
TRBJ2-1	TRBV20-1	-	TRBD2	TGCAGTGCTAGCATTGGGGGGGTCCAGTTCTTC	CSASIGGVQFF
TRBJ2-1	TRBV7-3	once	-	TGTGCCAGCAGCGACGGCCTACTAGCTAGGAATGAGCAGTTCTTC	CASSDGLLARNEQFF
TRBJ2-2	TRBV7-3	once	-	TGTGCCAGCAGCTTAACAGGGGGTAGTATCGGGGAGCTGTTTTTT	CASSLTGGSIGELFF
TRBJ1-1	TRBV12-3/TRBV12-4	once	-	TGTGCCAGCAGTTTGAGGAACAGGGAAGCTTTCTTT	CASSLRNREAFF
TRBJ2-3	TRBV12-5	-	-	TGTGCTAGTGGTTTGGACAGGGTAACAGATACGCAGTATTTT	CASGLDRVTDTQYF
TRBJ1-2	TRBV7-2	-	-	TGTGCCAGCAGCCCCCCGGGGGCGAGCTATGGCTACACCTTC	CASSPPGASYGYTF
TRBJ1-1	TRBV28	-	-	TGTGCCAGCAGTTTATCCTGGGGAGCTTTCTTT	CASSLSWGAFF
TRBJ1-5	TRBV6-1	-	-	TGTGCCAGCAGACGTCGGGCATCGGTTAGCAATCAGCCCCAGCATTTT	CASRRRASVSNQPQHF
TRBJ1-4	TRBV7-9	-	-	TGTGCGGAGCAGGCGAATGAAAAACTGTTTTTT	CAEQANEKLFF
TRBJ1-5	TRBV12-3/TRBV12-4	-	-	TGTGCCAGCAGTTTAGCAGGGTCCAATCAGCCCCAGCATTTT	CASSLAGSNQPQHF
TRBJ2-3	TRBV10-3	-	TRBD1	TGTGCCATCAGTGAGGCAGGGGGCCATGGAGATACGCAGTATTTT	CAISEAGGHGDTQYF
TRBJ2-7	TRBV9	-	TRBD2	TGTGCCAGCAGCGTAGGGACTAGCGGGAGGGCCGAGGAATACGAGCAGTACTTC	CASSVGTSGRAEEYEQYF
TRBJ1-1	TRBV4-3	-	-	TGCGCCAGCAGCCAAGGGGAGTGGACTGAAGCTTTCTTT	CASSQGEWTEAFF
TRBJ1-2	TRBV18	-	-	TGTGCCAGCTCACCAGGACAGCATGATGGCTACACCTTC	CASSPGQHDGYTF
TRBJ1-2	TRBV4-1	-	-	TGCGCCAGCAGCCAAACAGGGTATTCGTATGGCTACACCTTC	CASSQTGYSYGYTF
TRBJ2-3	TRBV5-1	-	TRBD2	TGCGCCAGCAGCTTGGAAGCGGGATTAGATACGCAGTATTTT	CASSLEAGLDTQYF
TRBJ2-7	TRBV10-3	-	-	TGTGCCACGAAGGCAGGGACCGAGAAGTACTTC	CATKAGTEKYF
TRBJ2-7	TRBV3-1	-	-	TGTGCCAGCAGTAACAGGTCAAGCTCCTACGAGCAGTACTTC	CASSNRSSSYEQYF
TRBJ2-5	TRBV2	-	-	TGTGCCAGCTCTTTGAAGGTCCAGTACTTC	CASSLKVQYF
TRBJ1-4	TRBV20-1	-	TRBD1	TGCAGTGCTAGAGCGCAGGACAGGGGATTGAAGGAACTGTTTTTT	CSARAQDRGLKELFF
TRBJ2-7	TRBV7-2	few	-	TGTGCCAGCAGCCCGAGGGACTGGTTCTACGAGCAGTACTTC	CASSPRDWFYEQYF
TRBJ2-3	TRBV9	-	TRBD2	TGTGCCAGCAGCGTAGCCGGGGGGACTAGCACAGATACGCAGTATTTT	CASSVAGGTSTDTQYF
TRBJ2-5	TRBV9	-	TRBD1	TGTGCCAGCAGCGTCGGACAGGGGGCATTGGAGACCCAGTACTTC	CASSVGQGALETQYF
TRBJ1-5	TRBV6-5	-	TRBD1	TGTGCCAGCAGCCGACAGGGTCAGAGCAATCAGCCCCAGCATTTT	CASSRQGQSNQPQHF
TRBJ2-1	TRBV20-1	-	TRBD2	TGCAGTGCTAGAGACAGCGGGGGGGCCAATGAGCAGTTCTTC	CSARDSGGANEQFF
TRBJ1-4	TRBV7-2	-	-	TGTGCCAGCAGCATCAGTGCAACTAATGAAAAACTGTTTTTT	CASSISATNEKLFF
TRBJ1-3	TRBV5-1	once	-	TGCGCCAGCAGCTTGGGATCCTCAGGGCCCTCCCAAATCCAAACTGGAAACACCATATATTTT	CASSLGSSGPSQIQTGNTIYF
TRBJ2-5	TRBV20-1	-	-	TGCAGTGCTAATTTCGACCCTGTATCGCAGACCCAGTACTTC	CSANFDPVSQTQYF
TRBJ2-3	TRBV15	-	TRBD1	TGTGCCACAATGCAGGGGGCTACGCAGTATTTT	CATMQGATQYF
TRBJ1-2	TRBV29-1	-	-	TGCAGCGTTGAAGATCGAGGGGCGAACTATGGCTACACCTTC	CSVEDRGANYGYTF
TRBJ2-4	TRBV4-3	-	-	TGCGCCAGCAGCCAAGCGATCGTCGCCCGCATTCAGTACTTC	CASSQAIVARIQYF
TRBJ2-5	TRBV29-1	-	-	TGCAGCGTGGCGCAGGGAGTCGGAGAGACCCAGTACTTC	CSVAQGVGETQYF